A selection of T cell receptor beta chains follows, all from one sample in a study of metastatic and nonmetastatic thyroid tumors. With MiXCR, TCRdb reprocessed the PCR reads. The data contain 15,000 to 25,000 clones, 25% of them seen just once; the ten biggest clones take up around 3%. The sequenced sample consisted of blood. Receptors originate from a male donor with papillary thyroid cancer or a benign thyroid nodule (not recorded which). Some clones in this sample may be carry-over from other donors' samples. The CDR3 runs from the conserved cysteine through the conserved F or W. A D gene is named only where the DNA matches it firmly. Not all rows give a size; the values are once, few, many and, for expanded clones, a class.

J	V	size	D	CDR3	DNA
TRBJ2-1	TRBV15	few	NA	CATSRGGVRGMDEQFF	TGTGCCACCAGCAGAGGAGGTGTCAGGGGAATGGATGAGCAGTTCTTC
TRBJ2-6	TRBV10-3	medium-sized	NA	CAISEEFSGANVLTF	TGTGCCATCAGTGAGGAGTTCTCTGGGGCCAACGTCCTGACTTTC
TRBJ2-1	TRBV27	NA	TRBD1	CASSYHPRTGVAYNEQFF	TGTGCCAGCAGTTACCACCCTAGGACAGGGGTTGCCTACAATGAGCAGTTCTTC
TRBJ2-1	TRBV5-1	once	NA	CASSLGGASNEQFF	TGCGCCAGCAGCTTGGGTGGGGCCAGTAATGAGCAGTTCTTC
TRBJ1-5	TRBV24-1	NA	NA	CATSDLGRGPQHF	TGTGCCACCAGTGACTTGGGACGCGGGCCCCAGCATTTT
TRBJ2-5	TRBV7-2	NA	NA	CASSLGGYQETQYF	TGTGCCAGCAGCTTAGGTGGCTACCAAGAGACCCAGTACTTC
TRBJ1-1	TRBV7-2	many	TRBD1	CASSLMSRGVTEAFF	TGTGCCAGCAGCTTAATGTCCAGGGGGGTCACTGAAGCTTTCTTT
TRBJ2-7	TRBV5-1	NA	NA	CASSLSGFQEQYF	TGCGCCAGCAGCTTGAGCGGGTTTCAAGAGCAGTACTTC
TRBJ1-2	TRBV10-3	few	NA	CASSRTPNYGYTF	TGTGCCAGCAGTCGGACCCCTAACTATGGCTACACCTTC
TRBJ2-7	TRBV12-3/TRBV12-4	few	NA	CASSFGQGTYEQYF	TGTGCCAGCAGTTTCGGGCAGGGGACCTACGAGCAGTACTTC
TRBJ2-7	TRBV20-1	NA	NA	CSARGGLRGGEQYF	TGCAGTGCTAGAGGAGGGCTCAGGGGCGGCGAGCAGTACTTC
TRBJ2-7	TRBV28	medium-sized	NA	CASSSWATSYEQYF	TGTGCCAGCAGTTCCTGGGCCACCTCCTACGAGCAGTACTTC
TRBJ2-7	TRBV6-1	NA	NA	CATLPEAKGGGYEQYF	TGTGCCACCCTTCCGGAGGCGAAGGGGGGCGGGTACGAGCAGTACTTC
TRBJ1-1	TRBV20-1	NA	NA	CSADPGEVNTEAFF	TGCAGTGCTGACCCTGGGGAGGTGAACACTGAAGCTTTCTTT
TRBJ2-3	TRBV4-2	few	TRBD2	CASSPGLAGGSTDTQYF	TGTGCCAGCAGCCCGGGACTAGCGGGAGGGAGCACAGATACGCAGTATTTT
TRBJ2-2	TRBV30	medium-sized	TRBD1	CAWGHKGARNTGELFF	TGTGCCTGGGGTCACAAGGGGGCTAGGAACACCGGGGAGCTGTTTTTT
TRBJ1-6	TRBV5-4	NA	NA	CASSRDVSIRSPLHF	TGTGCCAGCAGCAGGGACGTTTCTATCCGTTCACCCCTCCACTTT
TRBJ2-5	TRBV27	NA	TRBD1	CASSFQGAGTQYF	TGTGCCAGCAGTTTCCAGGGGGCCGGGACCCAGTACTTC
TRBJ2-1	TRBV10-2	few	NA	CASSERNSLGDNEQFF	TGCGCCAGCAGTGAGCGAAACAGTCTTGGCGACAATGAGCAGTTCTTC
TRBJ1-2	TRBV28	NA	NA	CATPSPAGADGYTF	TGTGCCACCCCCTCTCCCGCAGGGGCGGATGGCTACACCTTC
TRBJ1-6	TRBV20-1	once	TRBD1	CSAPQGGNSPLHF	TGCAGCGCCCCTCAGGGGGGGAATTCACCCCTCCACTTT
TRBJ2-7	TRBV10-3	NA	TRBD2	CAISESSRLAGRQYF	TGTGCCATAAGTGAGTCTTCTCGACTAGCAGGAAGACAGTACTTC
TRBJ1-2	TRBV30	medium-sized	TRBD1	CAWRETGLGYTF	TGTGCCTGGAGGGAGACAGGGCTTGGCTACACCTTC
TRBJ1-3	TRBV20-1	medium-sized	NA	CSEISALKNHTIYF	TGCAGTGAGATCTCGGCCCTCAAGAATCACACCATATATTTT
TRBJ2-7	TRBV11-2	once	TRBD2	CASSPRTSGNVLEQYF	TGTGCCAGCAGCCCGAGGACTAGCGGGAATGTCCTCGAGCAGTACTTC
TRBJ2-7	TRBV12-3/TRBV12-4	NA	TRBD1	CASSQTGGVYEQYF	TGTGCCAGCAGCCAGACAGGGGGCGTTTACGAGCAGTACTTC
TRBJ2-3	TRBV2	few	TRBD2	CAGRLADTQYF	TGTGCCGGTAGACTAGCGGATACGCAGTATTTT
TRBJ2-5	TRBV5-6	NA	TRBD1	CASSRNRGQETQYF	TGTGCCAGCAGTCGCAACAGGGGGCAAGAGACCCAGTACTTC
TRBJ2-2	TRBV12-3/TRBV12-4	medium-sized	NA	CASTLGLVPGELFF	TGTGCCAGCACGTTGGGGCTGGTTCCCGGGGAGCTGTTTTTT
TRBJ1-1	TRBV18	many	NA	CASSPSRAYTEAFF	TGTGCCAGCTCACCAAGCAGGGCTTACACTGAAGCTTTCTTT
TRBJ1-2	TRBV25-1	few	TRBD1	CASSDPGTGQFYGYTF	TGTGCCAGCAGTGACCCTGGGACAGGGCAATTCTATGGCTACACCTTC
TRBJ1-3	TRBV15	NA	NA	CATSTRRIYGNTIYF	TGTGCCACCAGCACGCGCCGGATTTACGGAAACACCATATATTTT
TRBJ1-2	TRBV28	medium-sized	NA	CASSSGRSNYGYTF	TGTGCCAGCAGTTCGGGACGGTCTAACTATGGCTACACCTTC
TRBJ2-7	TRBV11-2	medium-sized	TRBD1	CASSLDSGTGTYEQYF	TGTGCCAGCAGCTTAGACTCCGGGACAGGGACCTACGAGCAGTACTTC
TRBJ2-7	TRBV11-2	once	NA	CASSLDPSYEQYF	TGTGCCAGCAGCTTAGATCCCTCGTACGAGCAGTACTTC
TRBJ2-5	TRBV6-1	NA	NA	CASILGGFQETQYF	TGTGCCAGCATCCTAGGGGGGTTCCAAGAGACCCAGTACTTC
TRBJ1-1	TRBV7-8	NA	TRBD1	CASSSLRGRGDTEAFF	TGTGCCAGCAGCTCCTTGAGGGGGCGCGGGGACACTGAAGCTTTCTTT
TRBJ2-7	TRBV7-2	NA	NA	CASSPGGAGGYEQYF	TGTGCCAGCAGCCCCGGAGGCGCGGGTGGGTACGAGCAGTACTTC
TRBJ1-3	TRBV28	few	NA	CASSLLQGAGNTIYF	TGTGCCAGCAGCTTACTACAGGGCGCCGGAAACACCATATATTTT
TRBJ1-6	TRBV7-9	medium-sized	NA	CASSFESYNSPLHF	TGTGCCAGCAGCTTCGAGAGCTATAATTCACCCCTCCACTTT